The TCR beta chain under discussion was sequenced for a study of shared clonotypes between healthy human individuals. Remarks on this clone: Its antigen is still unknown.

Data came from immunoSEQ multiplex PCR; TCRdb stores just in-frame clones and leaves some out. The repertoire holds some 980,000 clones, with around 80% as singletons. The germline V gene has CDR1 SGHRS and CDR2 YFSETQ. The CDR3 has 15 amino acids. Trimming removed 1 base at V and 4 bases at J, with 13 bases between. Study-level results: Apart from blood, nothing was sampled; tissue repertoires likely differ. Naive subsets typically showed greater estimated richness than memory subsets.

The J gene is TRBJ2-3, the V gene TRBV5-1; D may be TRBD1 (5 bases). The TCR comes from a young man in good health. The sample consisted of memory CD4+ T cells sorted from blood. Subset specified: CD45RA-negative fraction. The CDR3 bases are TGCGCCAGCAGCTTGACCCTAGACAGATCAGATACGCAGTATTTT. Translated: CASSLTLDRSDTQYF.